The rows below give T cell receptor beta chains drawn from one sample of a study of T-cell memory formation after mild COVID-19. MiXCR was run by TCRdb on the 5' RACE reads, yielding one entry per CDR3 protein. The sample holds about 350,000 distinct CDR3 sequences; under 30% are singletons and the top ten take approximately 13%. The source material was PBMCs or a T cell subset sorted from them (not recorded which). These receptors originate from an adult woman who had mild COVID-19 (a few samples of this study predate the infection). Cell type and time point are not known. Both conserved end residues are part of each CDR3. The D gene is left open where the match is weak. Not all rows give a size; the values are once, few, many and, for expanded clones, a class.

TRBJ2-3 | few | NA | TRBV7-2 | CASRSDSTVGTDTQYF | TGTGCCAGCAGATCAGACTCCACGGTCGGCACAGATACGCAGTATTTT
TRBJ1-5 | many | NA | TRBV29-1 | CSVLGHNNQPQHF | TGCAGCGTTTTAGGACATAACAATCAGCCCCAGCATTTT
TRBJ2-7 | few | TRBD1 | TRBV19 | CASGGTGAIEQYF | TGTGCCAGTGGGGGGACAGGGGCTATCGAGCAGTACTTC
TRBJ1-2 | NA | NA | TRBV20-1 | CSARDPGGLGGYTF | TGCAGTGCTAGAGACCCCGGGGGGCTCGGTGGCTACACCTTC
TRBJ1-1 | NA | TRBD1 | TRBV5-1 | CASSPPRTGPDAGAFF | TGCGCCAGCAGCCCTCCGAGGACAGGGCCTGACGCAGGAGCTTTCTTT
TRBJ2-5 | few | NA | TRBV15 | CATSTAARETQYF | TGTGCCACCAGCACCGCGGCGCGAGAGACCCAGTACTTC
TRBJ1-1 | NA | TRBD1 | TRBV7-6 | CASSPRQGGMNTEAFF | TGTGCCAGCAGCCCGCGACAGGGGGGAATGAACACTGAAGCTTTCTTT
TRBJ2-7 | NA | NA | TRBV7-2 | CASSLAGHIYEQYF | TGTGCCAGCAGCTTAGCCGGGCATATCTACGAGCAGTACTTC
TRBJ2-3 | NA | TRBD2 | TRBV7-3 | CASALGGLAGVPDTQYF | TGTGCCAGCGCCCTTGGGGGACTAGCGGGCGTCCCAGATACGCAGTATTTT
TRBJ2-7 | once | NA | TRBV5-5 | CASQEMEGGSSYEQYF | TGTGCCAGCCAAGAGATGGAGGGGGGGAGCTCCTACGAGCAGTACTTC
TRBJ2-1 | NA | TRBD1 | TRBV5-1 | CASSSGTGTKHEQFF | TGCGCCAGCAGCTCCGGGACAGGGACTAAGCATGAGCAGTTCTTC
TRBJ2-7 | NA | NA | TRBV5-1 | CASSLVPVVPDEQYF | TGCGCCAGCAGCTTGGTTCCGGTTGTTCCCGACGAGCAGTACTTC
TRBJ2-7 | few | NA | TRBV6-6 | CASRDPGYEQYF | TGTGCCAGCAGAGACCCGGGCTACGAGCAGTACTTC
TRBJ2-3 | few | TRBD2 | TRBV7-2 | CASSLREGPTDTQYF | TGTGCCAGCAGCTTGCGGGAGGGCCCCACAGATACGCAGTATTTT
TRBJ1-2 | NA | NA | TRBV12-3/TRBV12-4 | CASSWGRTNYGYTF | TGTGCCAGCAGTTGGGGGCGGACAAACTATGGCTACACCTTC
TRBJ1-4 | few | NA | TRBV29-1 | CSVGALNEKLFF | TGCAGCGTTGGGGCATTGAATGAAAAACTGTTTTTT
TRBJ1-2 | NA | NA | TRBV12-3/TRBV12-4 | CASSFRGGTHYGYTF | TGTGCCAGCAGTTTCCGTGGGGGCACCCACTATGGCTACACCTTC
TRBJ1-1 | few | NA | TRBV5-1 | CASSDPSMNTEAFF | TGCGCCTCGAGCGATCCCTCCATGAACACTGAAGCTTTCTTT
TRBJ2-1 | NA | TRBD2 | TRBV7-3 | CASSPGASGSNEQFF | TGTGCCAGCAGCCCGGGGGCTAGCGGGAGCAATGAGCAGTTCTTC
TRBJ1-1 | NA | NA | TRBV5-5 | CASSLVAEAFF | TGTGCCAGCAGCTTGGTAGCAGAAGCTTTCTTT
TRBJ1-1 | NA | NA | TRBV20-1 | CSAGWGGTNTEAFF | TGCAGTGCCGGATGGGGAGGGACGAACACTGAAGCTTTCTTT
TRBJ1-3 | NA | NA | TRBV11-2 | CASSFLPQSGTAGNTIYF | TGTGCCAGCAGCTTCCTTCCGCAATCCGGGACGGCTGGAAACACCATATATTTT
TRBJ2-3 | few | NA | TRBV7-9 | CASKGARPTDTQYF | TGTGCCAGCAAGGGAGCTCGGCCAACAGATACGCAGTATTTT
TRBJ2-5 | few | NA | TRBV7-6 | CASSSEAQGQETQYF | TGTGCCAGCAGCTCTGAGGCGCAAGGCCAAGAGACCCAGTACTTC
TRBJ2-7 | NA | NA | TRBV10-3 | CAISEGQSYEQYF | TGTGCCATCAGTGAGGGACAGTCCTACGAGCAGTACTTC
TRBJ2-7 | NA | NA | TRBV7-9 | CASSLDRATYGQYF | TGTGCCAGCAGCTTAGACAGGGCCACCTACGGGCAGTACTTC
TRBJ2-3 | few | TRBD2 | TRBV7-2 | CASRGQRGAGTDTQYF | TGTGCCAGCAGGGGCCAGCGGGGGGCTGGCACAGATACGCAGTATTTT
TRBJ1-1 | few | NA | TRBV12-3/TRBV12-4 | CASSFWGEVTEAFF | TGTGCCAGCAGTTTCTGGGGCGAGGTCACTGAAGCTTTCTTT
TRBJ2-3 | NA | TRBD2 | TRBV5-1 | CASSAVAGGATTDTQYF | TGCGCCAGCAGCGCCGTAGCGGGAGGAGCGACCACAGATACGCAGTATTTT
TRBJ1-1 | few | NA | TRBV20-1 | CSAREGNTEAFF | TGCAGTGCTAGAGAGGGGAACACTGAAGCTTTCTTT
TRBJ1-1 | few | NA | TRBV7-8 | CASSSLLGGVNTEAFF | TGTGCCAGCAGCTCCCTGCTGGGGGGGGTGAACACTGAAGCTTTCTTT
TRBJ2-1 | NA | TRBD1 | TRBV12-3/TRBV12-4 | CASSPGTRGPYNEQFF | TGTGCCAGCAGCCCCGGCACCAGGGGGCCCTACAATGAGCAGTTCTTC
TRBJ1-2 | NA | NA | TRBV5-5 | CASSKLTDYGYTF | TGTGCCAGCAGCAAGTTAACAGACTATGGCTACACCTTC
TRBJ2-7 | NA | TRBD2 | TRBV2 | CASLDRSGLAGSSYEQYF | TGTGCCAGCCTCGATAGGAGCGGACTAGCGGGGAGCTCCTACGAGCAGTACTTC
TRBJ1-1 | NA | NA | TRBV20-1 | CSARGMPGRMNTEAFF | TGCAGTGCTAGAGGTATGCCGGGACGGATGAACACTGAAGCTTTCTTT
TRBJ1-1 | few | NA | TRBV6-5 | CASSYGARGTEAFF | TGTGCCAGCAGTTACGGGGCGCGGGGGACTGAAGCTTTCTTT
TRBJ2-1 | NA | NA | TRBV5-1 | CASSLGGAQERFF | TGCGCCAGCAGCTTGGGGGGCGCACAAGAACGGTTCTTC
TRBJ2-3 | many | NA | TRBV7-9 | CASSLVGGSTDTQYF | TGTGCCAGCAGCTTAGTGGGAGGATCCACAGATACGCAGTATTTT
TRBJ2-3 | few | NA | TRBV7-9 | CASSFRTPHTDTQYF | TGTGCCAGCAGCTTTCGGACGCCCCACACAGATACGCAGTATTTT
TRBJ2-1 | NA | NA | TRBV5-1 | CASSVGGQDNEQFF | TGCGCCAGCAGCGTTGGTGGGCAGGACAATGAGCAGTTCTTC
TRBJ2-7 | many | NA | TRBV7-9 | CASSLRSYEQYF | TGTGCCAGCAGCTTGCGCTCCTACGAGCAGTACTTC
TRBJ2-3 | NA | TRBD1 | TRBV7-3 | CASSPRPGGSGSDTQYF | TGTGCCAGCAGCCCAAGGCCAGGGGGATCTGGTTCAGATACGCAGTATTTT